This TCR beta chain was observed in a study of blood T cell repertoires in COVID-19. Clinical history as reported by participants underpinned cohort assignment. Resolution of symptoms, clearance, or two negative PCRs was present in recovered Cohort 3 donors. Methods used by the authors: Cell counts per sample came from amplifying reference gene primers. The protocol was immunoSEQ multiplex PCR, while the TCRdb copy is restricted to in-frame clones and leaves out a portion. V and J calls and clone size come straight from that table; D and trimming were deduced from the DNA. Seen here are 180,000 or so clones, approximately 88% observed once, and the top ten hold approximately 12%. This clone was observed a single time. The V gene's germline CDR1 is ENHRY and CDR2 SYGVKD. The CDR3 covers 16 residues. V was cut by 3 bases and J by 0 bases, with 11 bases left in between.

The sequencing input was PBMCs or T cells enriched from blood (not recorded which). The chain employs TRBV10-3 and TRBJ1-4; no clear D gene. The origin of this receptor is a woman aged 55-70 years who had recovered from COVID-19. The CDR3 DNA is TGTGCCATCAGTGAAGGCAGGCTTACAACTAATGAAAAACTGTTTTTT. Translating gives CAISEGRLTTNEKLFF.